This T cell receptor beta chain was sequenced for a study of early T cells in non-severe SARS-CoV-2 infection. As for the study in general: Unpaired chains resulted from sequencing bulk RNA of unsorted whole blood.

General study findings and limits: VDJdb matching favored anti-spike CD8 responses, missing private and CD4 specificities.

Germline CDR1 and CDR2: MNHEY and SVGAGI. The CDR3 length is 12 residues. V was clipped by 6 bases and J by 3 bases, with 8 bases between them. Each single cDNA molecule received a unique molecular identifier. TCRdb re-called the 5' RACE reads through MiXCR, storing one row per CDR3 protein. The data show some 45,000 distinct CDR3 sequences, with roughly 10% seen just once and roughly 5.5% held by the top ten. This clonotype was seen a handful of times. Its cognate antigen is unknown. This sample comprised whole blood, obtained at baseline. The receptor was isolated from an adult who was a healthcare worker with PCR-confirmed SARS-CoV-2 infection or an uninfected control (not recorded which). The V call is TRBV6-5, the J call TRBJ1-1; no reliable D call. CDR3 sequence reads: CASRAGHTEAFF. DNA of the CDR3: TGTGCCAGCAGAGCCGGCCACACTGAAGCTTTCTTT.